The clone carrying this TCR beta chain was found a few times. Germline V CDR1 and CDR2: SGHNT, YYREEE (reference sequence). The CDR3 runs to 17 residues. V was clipped by 5 bases and J by 4 bases, with 23 bases between them. Measured with immunoSEQ multiplex PCR; TCRdb has only the in-frame clones, and not every one. Of about 400,000 clones in the sample, 65% to 90% were seen once. The data were taken from a study of blood T cell repertoires in COVID-19. Sequenced: peripheral blood. This TCR was sampled from a woman aged 55-70 years with COVID-19, enrolled during active disease. The chain joins TRBV5-4 to TRBJ2-3; TRBD1 is a possible D gene (5 bases). The CDR3, as DNA: TGTGCCAGCAGTCCGGTAGGCTTAGGGGCCGGCCCAGATACGCAGTATTTT. Protein: CASSPVGLGAGPDTQYF.